These 29 T cell receptor beta chains came from one sample sequenced in a study of molecular identifiers for immune sequencing clone quantification. One entry per CDR3 protein results from TCRdb running MiXCR on the PCR reads. The sample lists some 680,000 distinct CDR3 sequences, 25% occurring once. Material: naive CD8+ T cells from blood, with Jurkat cell RNA spiked in. Stated subset: FACS-sorted CD8+CD4-CCR7+CD45RA+ naive T cells. These receptors originate from a human donor in good health. Some libraries in this study had Jurkat cell RNA spiked in.

The gene calls are TRBV7-9 and TRBJ1-3; 9 nucleotides match TRBD1. The ends lost 5 bases at V and 8 bases at J; junction bases unmatched: 7. CDR1 and CDR2 from the germline V gene are SEHNR and FQNEAQ (reference sequence). The CDR3 sequence is 14 residues long. The CDR3 here is CASSVPGQGDTIYF. The CDR3 region has the DNA TGTGCCAGCAGCGTACCGGGACAGGGAGACACCATATATTTT.

The rearrangement uses TRBV23-1 and TRBJ2-3; no reliable D call. TRBV23-1 carries the ORF label, with uncertain function. The CDR3 covers 15 residues. The CDR3 region is CTRSQSGVSPDTQYF. In nucleotides, the CDR3 is TGCACCCGCAGTCAATCTGGGGTCAGCCCCGATACGCAGTATTTT.

This clonotype was counted many times. The V and J genes are TRBV29-1 and TRBJ2-5; D remains ambiguous. Germline V lookup: CDR1 SQVTM, CDR2 ANQGSEA. Trimming removed 7 bases at V and 2 bases at J, with 14 bases between. The CDR3 contains 13 residues. CDR3 protein: CSGQTYVQETQYF. Written as DNA, the CDR3 is TGCAGCGGCCAGACCTACGTACAAGAGACCCAGTACTTC.

This clonotype was counted a few times. The chain is built from TRBV12-3 or TRBV12-4 and TRBJ2-1; a weak D match, TRBD1 (5 bases). This CDR3 is built from 16 residues. V was pared by 7 bases and J by 6 bases, with 22 bases between. In nucleotides, the CDR3 is TGTGCCAGCACCGTAGCTAGGGGAATAGTAGTCAATGAGCAGTTCTTC. Amino acid sequence: CASTVARGIVVNEQFF.

This clonotype came up a few times. The chain carries TRBV13 and TRBJ1-4, with TRBD1 matching over 11 bases. The germline V gene encodes CDR1 PRHDT and CDR2 FYEKMQ (reference sequence). Trimming took 3 bases from V and 6 from J; bases not matched to a gene: 6. The CDR3 contains 16 residues. CDR3 sequence: CASSFRDRGIDEKLFF. CDR3 bases: TGTGCCAGCAGCTTCCGGGACAGGGGGATTGATGAAAAACTGTTTTTT.

This clonotype was observed a few times. The CDR3 bases are TGCAGTGCTAGAGGCCCGGGGCCGCCGTATGGCTACACCTTC. Translating it yields CSARGPGPPYGYTF. The chain recombines TRBV20-1 with TRBJ1-2, with D tentatively TRBD1 (5 bases). V was trimmed by 1 base and J by 5 bases, leaving 14 bases between them. The CDR3 is 14 amino acids. Looked up from germline, CDR1 is DFQATT and CDR2 is SNEGSKA (reference sequence).

This clonotype has just a few counts. The chain uses TRBV7-2 and TRBJ1-2; possibly TRBD1 for D (5 bases). Germline CDR1 is SGHTA and CDR2 is FQGNSA. There are 18 residues in the CDR3. V shed 5 bases and J shed 2 bases, with 24 bases lying between them. The CDR3 DNA follows: TGTGCCAGCAGCCCCGAGGGGAGGTATCAGAGACTCAACTATGGCTACACCTTC. Its translation: CASSPEGRYQRLNYGYTF.

A few counts support this clonotype. The gene calls are TRBV7-9 and TRBJ1-1, with TRBD1 matching over 11 bases. J lost 7 bases, V lost 4 bases, and 5 bases had no gene match. This CDR3 region has 14 residues. In germline, CDR1 is SEHNR, CDR2 FQNEAQ (reference sequence). Here the CDR3 reads CASSSWDRGVEAFF. CDR3 sequence (DNA): TGTGCCAGCAGCTCCTGGGACAGGGGGGTTGAAGCTTTCTTT.

In its sample, this clonotype was seen a few times. The gene calls are TRBV27 and TRBJ2-7, with D perhaps TRBD1 or TRBD2 (5 bases each). The CDR3 is made up of 15 amino acids. Germline assignment: CDR1 MNHEY and CDR2 SMNVEV (reference sequence). The V end was cut by 2 bases, the J end by 3 bases, with 14 bases between. CDR3 nucleotide sequence: TGTGCCAGCAGTTTAGTAGGGACGGAACTCTACGAGCAGTACTTC. Translating gives CASSLVGTELYEQYF.

CDR3 sequence: CASSPRTGEGYGYTF. The CDR3 nucleotides are TGTGCCAGCAGCCCTAGGACAGGGGAGGGCTATGGCTACACCTTC. This chain links TRBV7-9 with TRBJ1-2; 9 bases map to TRBD1. From germline, CDR1 is SEHNR and CDR2 FQNEAQ (reference sequence). The CDR3 sequence is 15 residues long. Losses at the gene ends were 5 bases for V and 4 bases for J; bases not matched to a gene: 8.

As to this clonotype: A single base separates this from a much larger clone, so it may be a read error. This sequence joins TRBV20-1 and TRBJ2-7; 9 positions agree with TRBD1. The CDR3 totals 15 residues. Germline CDR1 and CDR2: DFQATT and SNEGSKA (reference sequence). CDR3: CGARDWDRVTDEQYF. The CDR3 region has the DNA TGCGGTGCTAGAGATTGGGACAGGGTTACCGACGAGCAGTACTTC.

The chain joins TRBV12-3 or TRBV12-4 to TRBJ1-1; D gene unclear. CDR3 length: 15 amino acids. Trimming removed 3 bases at V and 1 base at J, with 12 bases between. The CDR3 DNA reads TGTGCCAGCAGTTTCAGCCGCAGATGGAACACTGAAGCTTTCTTT. It specifies CASSFSRRWNTEAFF.

A word on this clonotype: This may arise from a read error, as a much more abundant clone is one base away. The V call is TRBV6-2 or TRBV6-3, the J call TRBJ2-3, with 10 nucleotides matching TRBD2. The trim removed 2 bases at V and 6 bases at J, leaving 14 bases unmatched. The germline gives CDR1 MNHEY, CDR2 SVGEGT. This CDR3 region has 18 residues. The CDR3 protein is CASSYPITSGTKEDTQYF. The CDR3 DNA follows: TGTGCCAGCAGTTACCCGATCACTAGCGGGACCAAAGAGGATACGCAGTATTTT.

This chain connects TRBV27 to TRBJ1-4, with D possibly matching TRBD1 (5 bases). The V and J ends lost 6 bases and 2 bases respectively, with 10 bases between them. Per the germline V gene, CDR1 is MNHEY and CDR2 is SMNVEV (reference sequence). The length of the CDR3 is 14 residues. Here the CDR3 DNA reads TGTGCCAGCAGCAGGGTTTATACTAATGAAAAACTGTTTTTT. Translated, it gives CASSRVYTNEKLFF.

This clonotype was detected ten times or more. This chain joins TRBV27 and TRBJ2-7; 9 bases agree with TRBD2. Germline V gene lookup returns CDR1 MNHEY and CDR2 SMNVEV (reference sequence). Losses at the gene ends were 2 bases for V and 4 bases for J; bases not matched to a gene: 3. This CDR3 spans 14 amino acids. CDR3 protein: CASSLLSGGYEQYF. CDR3 in DNA: TGTGCCAGCAGTTTACTTAGCGGGGGATACGAGCAGTACTTC.

As concerns this clonotype: This may come from a read error, since a much larger clone is one base off. The chain carries TRBV23-1 and TRBJ2-7; possibly TRBD1 for D (6 bases). TRBV23-1 is given ORF status, its function remaining uncertain. The CDR3 is 13 amino acids. CDR3 region: CASSHYQGYELYF. The CDR3 bases are TGCGCCAGCAGTCATTACCAGGGGTACGAGCTGTACTTC.

This clonotype was counted ten times or more. The chain links TRBV27 to TRBJ2-3; tentatively, D is TRBD1 (6 bases). The CDR3 has 17 amino acids. V was cut by 7 bases and J by 4 bases, with 24 bases left in between. Germline V lookup: CDR1 MNHEY, CDR2 SMNVEV (reference sequence). CDR3 region: CASNPIGVQGRPDTQYF. CDR3 bases: TGTGCCAGCAACCCAATAGGGGTACAGGGTAGGCCAGATACGCAGTATTTT.

The chain employs TRBV5-6 and TRBJ2-7; D is perhaps TRBD2 (7 bases). Trimming took off 0 bases at V and 2 bases at J, with 15 bases between the two ends. The CDR3 has 16 amino acids. Germline values: CDR1 SGHDT, CDR2 YYEEEE. In DNA form, the CDR3 reads TGTGCCAGCAGCTTGGTGGGGGGGCGAGGACCCTACGAGCAGTACTTC. Translating it yields CASSLVGGRGPYEQYF.

This clonotype was seen only a few times. The V call is TRBV7-9, the J call TRBJ2-1; D perhaps matches TRBD2 (5 bases). Germline V gene lookup returns CDR1 SEHNR and CDR2 FQNEAQ (reference sequence). V lost 1 base and J lost 1, with 11 bases in between. CDR3 size: 16 residues. CDR3 region: CASSLGPGISYNEQFF. DNA for the CDR3: TGTGCCAGCAGCTTAGGACCCGGGATTTCCTACAATGAGCAGTTCTTC.

This clonotype was recorded many times. The rearrangement uses TRBV7-6 and TRBJ2-3; D not resolved. Germline loops: CDR1 SGHVS, CDR2 FNYEAQ. V lost 5 bases, J lost 4 bases, and 10 bases lay in between. The CDR3 covers 13 residues. CDR3 protein: CASSGTSADTQYF. The CDR3 coding sequence is TGTGCCAGCAGCGGTACTTCCGCAGATACGCAGTATTTT.

This clonotype has a handful of counts. The J gene is TRBJ1-1, the V gene TRBV4-1; 7 nucleotides align to TRBD1. CDR1 MGHRA and CDR2 YSYEKL come from the germline V gene. The CDR3 has 17 residues. The V segment lost 8 bases and the J segment 0 bases; nucleotides outside the gene matches: 15. The CDR3 region is CASRPETGSFMNTEAFF. The CDR3 bases are TGCGCCAGCCGTCCAGAGACAGGGTCATTCATGAACACTGAAGCTTTCTTT.

This clonotype was detected many times. V and J are TRBV7-6 and TRBJ2-2; unclear D gene. CDR1 is SGHVS and CDR2 is FNYEAQ in the germline V gene. Trimming shortened V by 5 bases and J by 5 bases, and 6 bases separated the two germline ends. The CDR3 covers 12 residues. Written as DNA, the CDR3 is TGTGCCAGCAGCCATCGGACCGGGGAGCTGTTTTTT. This gives the protein CASSHRTGELFF.

At least ten counts were recorded for this clonotype. The chain recombines TRBV20-1 with TRBJ2-7, with D hard to call. The CDR3 contains 14 residues. V was cut by 4 bases and J by 2 bases, with 15 bases left in between. CDR1 and CDR2 (germline): DFQATT, SNEGSKA (reference sequence). The CDR3 DNA is TGCAGTGCTACCACGTTTGCGGCTACCTACGAGCAGTACTTC. Translating it yields CSATTFAATYEQYF.

This clonotype was counted only a few times. The chain has TRBV28 and TRBJ2-7; a possible D gene is TRBD1 (6 bases). The CDR3 loop spans 14 amino acids. Between the trimmed V and J ends, which lost 9 bases and 3 bases, there was a span of 18 bases. Germline-derived CDR1 and CDR2 are MDHEN and SYDVKM. The CDR3 is CASIQQGSGYEQYF. CDR3 nucleotide sequence: TGTGCCAGTATACAACAGGGTTCGGGCTACGAGCAGTACTTC. Full variable domain (rest looked up from reference TRBV28 and TRBJ2-7): DVKVTQSSRYLVKRTGEKVFLECVQDMDHENMFWYRQDPGLGLRLIYFSYDVKMKEKGDIPEGYSVSREKKERFSLILESASTNQTSMYLCASIQQGSGYEQYFGPGTRLTVT.

This clonotype was recorded a few times. The genes are TRBV5-1 and TRBJ2-3; possibly TRBD1 or TRBD2 for D (6 bases each). CDR1 and CDR2 (germline): SGHRS, YFSETQ. The CDR3 totals 15 residues. Trimming took off 1 base at V and 2 bases at J, with 11 bases between the two ends. Here the CDR3 reads CASSLTGRNTDTQYF. The CDR3 nucleotides read TGCGCCAGCAGCTTGACAGGGAGGAACACAGATACGCAGTATTTT. The variable domain in full, completed from reference TRBV5-1 and TRBJ2-3, reads KAGVTQTPRYLIKTRGQQVTLSCSPISGHRSVSWYQQTPGQGLQFLFEYFSETQRNKGNFPGRFSGRQFSNSRSEMNVSTLELGDSALYLCASSLTGRNTDTQYFGPGTRLTVL.

This clonotype was counted between two and nine times. This chain joins TRBV5-5 and TRBJ1-5; TRBD1 agrees at 7 bases. After removal of 3 bases from V and 6 bases from J, the junction contained 6 bases not matched to a gene. This CDR3 region has 14 residues. In germline, CDR1 is SGHKS, CDR2 YYEKEE (reference sequence). The CDR3 spells CASSSDRVLQPQHF. The CDR3, as DNA: TGTGCCAGCAGCTCTGACAGGGTTCTTCAGCCCCAGCATTTT.

About this clonotype itself: Being one base from a much bigger clone, this may be a read error. As the CDR3 is not closed by the conserved phenylalanine or tryptophan, this likely results from a read error. This CDR3 is CASSSGLAEYEQYL. In DNA, the CDR3 is TGTGCCAGCAGTTCAGGACTAGCGGAATACGAGCAGTACCTC. The chain uses TRBV12-3 or TRBV12-4 and TRBJ2-7; 10 bases map to TRBD2. The ends lost 4 bases at V and 4 bases at J; junction bases unmatched: 4. CDR3 length: 14 amino acids.

A remark on this clonotype: This sequence may be a read error, since a much larger clone differs from it by one base. The V and J genes are TRBV6-5 and TRBJ2-7, with a weak D call TRBD2 (6 bases). The CDR3 loop spans 14 amino acids. Germline values: CDR1 MNHEY, CDR2 SVGAGI. V was shortened by 5 bases and J by 3 bases, with 14 bases between the two germline ends. The CDR3 sequence: CASSNGPGDYEQYF. The CDR3 coding sequence is TGTGCCAGCAGTAACGGTCCGGGGGACTACGAGCAGTACTTC.

This chain uses TRBV4-1 with TRBJ2-3, with 10 bases lining up with TRBD1. CDR3 length: 17 amino acids. V was pared by 3 bases and J by 1 base, with 7 bases of the junction left unmatched. Per the germline V gene, CDR1 is MGHRA and CDR2 is YSYEKL. Written as DNA, the CDR3 is TGCGCCAGCAGCCATTTCGCTGGACAGGGGGGCACAGATACGCAGTATTTT. It codes for CASSHFAGQGGTDTQYF.